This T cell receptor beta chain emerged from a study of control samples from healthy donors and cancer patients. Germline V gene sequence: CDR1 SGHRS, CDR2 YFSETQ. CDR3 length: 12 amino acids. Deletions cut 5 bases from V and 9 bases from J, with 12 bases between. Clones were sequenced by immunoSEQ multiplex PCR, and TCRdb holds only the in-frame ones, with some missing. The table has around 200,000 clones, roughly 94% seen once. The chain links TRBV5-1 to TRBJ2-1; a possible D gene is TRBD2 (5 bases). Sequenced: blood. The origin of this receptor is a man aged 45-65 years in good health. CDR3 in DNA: TGCGCCAGCAGAACGGCAGAGGGTGAGCAGTTCTTC. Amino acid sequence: CASRTAEGEQFF. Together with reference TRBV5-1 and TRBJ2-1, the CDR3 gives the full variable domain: KAGVTQTPRYLIKTRGQQVTLSCSPISGHRSVSWYQQTPGQGLQFLFEYFSETQRNKGNFPGRFSGRQFSNSRSEMNVSTLELGDSALYLCASRTAEGEQFFGPGTRLTVL.